Reported below is one T cell receptor (beta chain). Its specificity is not known. The length of the CDR3 is 15 residues. Germline values: CDR1 MNHEY, CDR2 SMNVEV (reference sequence). V was shortened by 2 bases and J by 3 bases, with 11 bases between the two germline ends. The sample is drawn from a study of cytomegalovirus exposure and HLA in healthy donors. The study, taken as a whole, reports: Diagnosis of cytomegalovirus status made by the classifier reportedly showed high specificity and sensitivity. Later genetic work tied a missense DCLRE1C variant to beta-chain V and J trimming. Common viral pathogens (according to a later analysis) appeared linked to several of the most significant clusters.

This PCR relied on a set of 60 Vbeta primers and 13 Jbeta primers. How the authors handled the data: Roughly 11 million shared chains were among about 80 million unique TCR beta chains counted in a later analysis. The data were produced by immunoSEQ multiplex PCR, yet TCRdb's version contains in-frame clones alone and is incomplete. Clonal size and the V and J genes are those of that table, whereas D and trimming came from the DNA. This table holds 150,000 or so clones, approximately 72% found once. The chain is built from TRBV27 and TRBJ1-5; D is unclear. This clonotype was obtained from a man in his forties in good health and CMV-seropositive. Sequencing input: PBMCs. The CDR3 sequence: CASSLEGRPNQPQHF. The CDR3 DNA sequence: TGTGCCAGCAGTTTAGAGGGCCGACCCAATCAGCCCCAGCATTTT.